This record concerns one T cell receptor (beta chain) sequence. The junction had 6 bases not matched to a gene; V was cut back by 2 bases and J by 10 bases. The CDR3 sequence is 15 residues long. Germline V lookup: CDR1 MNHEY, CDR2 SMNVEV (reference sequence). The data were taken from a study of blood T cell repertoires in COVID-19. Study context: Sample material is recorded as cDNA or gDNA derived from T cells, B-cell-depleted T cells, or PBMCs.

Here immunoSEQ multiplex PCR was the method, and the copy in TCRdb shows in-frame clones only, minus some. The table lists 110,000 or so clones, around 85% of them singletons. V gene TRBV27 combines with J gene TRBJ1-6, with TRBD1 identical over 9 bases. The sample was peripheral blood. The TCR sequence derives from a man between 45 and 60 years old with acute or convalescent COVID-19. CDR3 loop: CASSLRQGVRSPLHF. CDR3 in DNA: TGTGCCAGCAGTTTAAGACAGGGGGTTCGCTCACCCCTCCACTTT.